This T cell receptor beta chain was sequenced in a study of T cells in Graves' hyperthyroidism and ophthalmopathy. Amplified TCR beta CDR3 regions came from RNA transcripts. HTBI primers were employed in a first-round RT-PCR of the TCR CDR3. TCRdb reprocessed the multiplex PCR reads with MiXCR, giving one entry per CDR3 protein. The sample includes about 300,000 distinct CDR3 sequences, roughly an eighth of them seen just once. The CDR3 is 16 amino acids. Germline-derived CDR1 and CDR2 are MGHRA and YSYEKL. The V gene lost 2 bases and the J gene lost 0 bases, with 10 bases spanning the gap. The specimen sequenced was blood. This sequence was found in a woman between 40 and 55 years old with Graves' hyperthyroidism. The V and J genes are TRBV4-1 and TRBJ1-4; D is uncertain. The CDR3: CASSQIGPATNEKLFF. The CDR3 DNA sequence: TGCGCCAGCAGCCAAATTGGACCTGCAACTAATGAAAAACTGTTTTTT.